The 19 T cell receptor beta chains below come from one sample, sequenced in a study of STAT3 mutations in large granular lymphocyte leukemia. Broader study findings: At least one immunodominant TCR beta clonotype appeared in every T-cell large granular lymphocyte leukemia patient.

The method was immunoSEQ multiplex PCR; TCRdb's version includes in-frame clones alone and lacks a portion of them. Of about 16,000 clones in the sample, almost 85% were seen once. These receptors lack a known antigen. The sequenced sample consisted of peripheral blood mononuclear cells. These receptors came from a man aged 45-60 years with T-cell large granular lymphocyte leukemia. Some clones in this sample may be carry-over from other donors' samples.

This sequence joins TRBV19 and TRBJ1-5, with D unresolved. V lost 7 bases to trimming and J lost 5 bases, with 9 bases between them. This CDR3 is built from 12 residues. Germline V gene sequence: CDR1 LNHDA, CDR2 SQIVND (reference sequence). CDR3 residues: CASTAGYQPQHF. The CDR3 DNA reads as TGTGCCAGTACGGCGGGTTATCAGCCCCAGCATTTT.

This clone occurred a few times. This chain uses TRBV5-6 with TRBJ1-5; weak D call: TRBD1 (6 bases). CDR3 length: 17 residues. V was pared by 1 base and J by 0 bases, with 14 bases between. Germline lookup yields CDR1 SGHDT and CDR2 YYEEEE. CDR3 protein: CASSLRGSGYSNQPQHF. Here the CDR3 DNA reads TGTGCCAGCAGCTTGAGGGGGTCAGGCTATAGCAATCAGCCCCAGCATTTT.

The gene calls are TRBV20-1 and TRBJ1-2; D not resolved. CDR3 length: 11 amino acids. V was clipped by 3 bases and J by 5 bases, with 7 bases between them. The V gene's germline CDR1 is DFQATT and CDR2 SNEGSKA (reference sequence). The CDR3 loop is CSAREDYGYTF. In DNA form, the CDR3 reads TGCAGTGCTAGGGAGGATTATGGCTACACCTTC.

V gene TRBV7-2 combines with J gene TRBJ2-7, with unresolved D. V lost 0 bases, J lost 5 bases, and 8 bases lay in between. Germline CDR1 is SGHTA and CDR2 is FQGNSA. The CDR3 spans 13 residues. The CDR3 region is CASSLAGIDEQYF. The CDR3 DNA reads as TGTGCCAGCAGCTTAGCGGGGATCGACGAGCAGTACTTC.

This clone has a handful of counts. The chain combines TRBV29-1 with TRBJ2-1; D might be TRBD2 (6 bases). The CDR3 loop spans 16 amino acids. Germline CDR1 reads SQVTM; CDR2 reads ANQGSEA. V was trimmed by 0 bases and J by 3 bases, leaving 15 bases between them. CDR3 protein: CSVEDIPGAHYNEQFF. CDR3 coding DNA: TGCAGCGTTGAAGATATTCCGGGAGCCCACTACAATGAGCAGTTCTTC.

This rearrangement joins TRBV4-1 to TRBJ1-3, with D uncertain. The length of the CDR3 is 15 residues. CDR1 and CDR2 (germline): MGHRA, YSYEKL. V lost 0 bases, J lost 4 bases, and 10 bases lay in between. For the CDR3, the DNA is TGCGCCAGCAGCCAAGAACAGTCTGGAGGAAACACCATATATTTT. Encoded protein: CASSQEQSGGNTIYF.

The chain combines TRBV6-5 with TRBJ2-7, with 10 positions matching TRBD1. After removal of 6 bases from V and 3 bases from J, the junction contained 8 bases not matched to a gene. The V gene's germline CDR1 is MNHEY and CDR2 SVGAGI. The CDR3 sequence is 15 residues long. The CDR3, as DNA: TGTGCCAGCAGCCCCGGGACAGGGGAGTTCTACGAGCAGTACTTC. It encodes CASSPGTGEFYEQYF.

CDR3 region: CAISESSQGGNQPQHF. The CDR3 nucleotides read TGTGCCATCAGTGAGTCGTCACAGGGGGGGAATCAGCCCCAGCATTTT. The rearrangement uses TRBV10-3 and TRBJ1-5, with 8 positions matching TRBD1. The CDR3 contains 16 residues. The V gene end was trimmed by 0 bases and the J gene end by 4 bases; junction bases not matched to a gene: 5. Germline V CDR1 and CDR2: ENHRY, SYGVKD.

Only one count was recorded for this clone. The DNA for the CDR3 is TGCGCCAGCAGCCAAGCCGCAGCAAACTCTGGAAACACCATATATTTT. Its translation: CASSQAAANSGNTIYF. The chain is built from TRBV4-3 and TRBJ1-3; no reliable D call. This CDR3 has 16 residues. V dropped 1 base and J dropped 0 bases, with 10 bases sitting between them. In germline, CDR1 is LGHNA, CDR2 YSLEER.

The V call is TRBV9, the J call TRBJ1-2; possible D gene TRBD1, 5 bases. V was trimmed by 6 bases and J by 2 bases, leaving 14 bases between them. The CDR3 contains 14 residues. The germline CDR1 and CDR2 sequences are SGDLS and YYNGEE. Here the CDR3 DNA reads TGTGCCAGCAATCAGGGTGACCGAAACTATGGCTACACCTTC. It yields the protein CASNQGDRNYGYTF.

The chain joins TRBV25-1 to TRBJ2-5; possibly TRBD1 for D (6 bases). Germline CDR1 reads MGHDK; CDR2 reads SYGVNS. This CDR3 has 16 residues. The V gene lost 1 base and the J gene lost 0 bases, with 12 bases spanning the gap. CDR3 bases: TGTGCCAGCAGTGAATCAAGGACAGCTAACCAAGAGACCCAGTACTTC. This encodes CASSESRTANQETQYF.

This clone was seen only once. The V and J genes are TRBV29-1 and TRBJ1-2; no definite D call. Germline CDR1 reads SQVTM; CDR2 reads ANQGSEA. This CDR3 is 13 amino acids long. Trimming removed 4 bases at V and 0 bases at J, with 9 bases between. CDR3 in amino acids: CSVGDLANYGYTF. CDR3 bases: TGCAGCGTTGGGGATTTAGCTAACTATGGCTACACCTTC.

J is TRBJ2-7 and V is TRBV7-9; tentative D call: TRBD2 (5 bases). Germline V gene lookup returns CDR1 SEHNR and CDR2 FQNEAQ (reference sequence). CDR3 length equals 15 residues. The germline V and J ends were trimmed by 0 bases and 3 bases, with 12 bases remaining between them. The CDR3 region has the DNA TGTGCCAGCAGCTTAGCACGGGGAATGAGCTACGAGCAGTACTTC. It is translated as CASSLARGMSYEQYF.

The CDR3 region is CASSYGSRGGGELFF. The CDR3, as DNA: TGTGCCAGCAGTTACGGTTCCAGGGGAGGCGGGGAGCTGTTTTTT. The rearrangement uses TRBV6-5 and TRBJ2-2; D may match TRBD1 or TRBD2 (6 bases each). There are 15 residues in the CDR3. Per germline, CDR1 MNHEY and CDR2 SVGAGI. With 2 bases removed from V and 7 bases from J, the gap between germline ends came to 14 bases.

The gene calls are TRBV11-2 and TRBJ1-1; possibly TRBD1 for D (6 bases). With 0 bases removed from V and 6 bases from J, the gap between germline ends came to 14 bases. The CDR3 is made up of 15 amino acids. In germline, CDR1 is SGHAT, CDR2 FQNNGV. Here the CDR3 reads CASSLDWGPVAEAFF. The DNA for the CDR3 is TGTGCCAGCAGCTTAGATTGGGGGCCCGTGGCTGAAGCTTTCTTT. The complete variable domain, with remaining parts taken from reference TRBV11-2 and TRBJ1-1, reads EAGVAQSPRYKIIEKRQSVAFWCNPISGHATLYWYQQILGQGPKLLIQFQNNGVVDDSQLPKDRFSAERLKGVDSTLKIQPAKLEDSAVYLCASSLDWGPVAEAFFGQGTRLTVV.

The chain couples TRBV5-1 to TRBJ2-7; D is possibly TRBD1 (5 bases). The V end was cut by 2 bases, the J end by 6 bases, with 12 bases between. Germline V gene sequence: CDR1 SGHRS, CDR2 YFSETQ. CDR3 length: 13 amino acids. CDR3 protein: CASSFLGPGEQYF. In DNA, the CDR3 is TGCGCCAGCAGCTTTTTGGGGCCGGGCGAGCAGTACTTC.

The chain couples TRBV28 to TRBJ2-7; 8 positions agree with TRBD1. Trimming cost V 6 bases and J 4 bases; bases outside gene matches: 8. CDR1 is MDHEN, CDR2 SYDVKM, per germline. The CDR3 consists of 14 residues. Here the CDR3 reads CASSQTGEWYEQYF. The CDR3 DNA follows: TGTGCCAGCAGCCAGACAGGGGAGTGGTACGAGCAGTACTTC.

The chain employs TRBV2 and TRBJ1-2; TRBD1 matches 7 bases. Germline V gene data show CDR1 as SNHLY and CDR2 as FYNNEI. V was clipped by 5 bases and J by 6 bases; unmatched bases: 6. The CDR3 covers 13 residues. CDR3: CASSLRGFDGYTF. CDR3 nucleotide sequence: TGTGCCAGCAGTCTCAGGGGGTTTGATGGCTACACCTTC.

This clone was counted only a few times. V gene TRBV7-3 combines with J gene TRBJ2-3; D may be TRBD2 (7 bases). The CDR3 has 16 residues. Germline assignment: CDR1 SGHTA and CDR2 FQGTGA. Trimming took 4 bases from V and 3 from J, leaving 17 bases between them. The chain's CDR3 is CASSSRGGGRTDTQYF. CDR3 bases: TGTGCCAGCAGCTCCCGAGGGGGGGGGCGGACAGATACGCAGTATTTT.